Listed below are T cell receptor beta chains from one sample, sequenced in a study of blood T cell repertoires in COVID-19. Produced via immunoSEQ multiplex PCR; TCRdb's table is partial and in-frame only. The sample carries 53,000 or so clones, about 80% recorded once. What was sequenced was peripheral blood. The receptors shown here come from a man aged 50 to 60 with active or convalescent COVID-19. Both conserved end residues are part of each CDR3. D genes are given only for firm matches. Rows may omit the clone size; those that give it use once, few, many or a size class.

V gene: TRBV12-3/TRBV12-4
clone size: NA
D gene: NA
J gene: TRBJ1-1
CDR3 protein: CASSISDLGGAFF
CDR3 DNA: TGTGCCAGCAGCATCAGCGACCTTGGTGGAGCTTTCTTT

V gene: TRBV6-5
clone size: NA
D gene: NA
J gene: TRBJ1-1
CDR3 protein: CASSYSNMGGTEAFF
CDR3 DNA: TGTGCCAGCAGTTACTCCAACATGGGGGGCACTGAAGCTTTCTTT

V gene: TRBV3-1/TRBV3-2
clone size: NA
D gene: NA
J gene: TRBJ2-5
CDR3 protein: CASSGLPSRQETQYF
CDR3 DNA: TGTGCCAGCAGCGGTCTCCCTAGCAGACAAGAGACCCAGTACTTC

V gene: TRBV2
clone size: NA
D gene: NA
J gene: TRBJ1-1
CDR3 protein: CASLPSGSYTEAFF
CDR3 DNA: TGTGCCAGCCTGCCTAGCGGGTCGTACACTGAAGCTTTCTTT

V gene: TRBV2
clone size: few
D gene: NA
J gene: TRBJ1-5
CDR3 protein: CASKEDRHQPQHF
CDR3 DNA: TGTGCCAGCAAGGAGGACAGACATCAGCCCCAGCATTTT

V gene: TRBV4-1
clone size: NA
D gene: TRBD2
J gene: TRBJ2-1
CDR3 protein: CASSRAGLTSPANEQFF
CDR3 DNA: TGCGCCAGCAGCCGCGCGGGCCTGACTAGCCCTGCCAATGAGCAGTTCTTC

V gene: TRBV11-3
clone size: NA
D gene: NA
J gene: TRBJ2-1
CDR3 protein: CASSLAPPRDEQFF
CDR3 DNA: TGTGCCAGCAGCTTAGCCCCCCCCCGGGATGAGCAGTTCTTC

V gene: TRBV19
clone size: NA
D gene: NA
J gene: TRBJ2-2
CDR3 protein: CASNNRDTLTGELFF
CDR3 DNA: TGTGCCAGTAATAACCGGGACACTTTAACCGGGGAGCTGTTTTTT

V gene: TRBV27
clone size: once
D gene: TRBD2
J gene: TRBJ2-2
CDR3 protein: CASSFQTPWRTSGGASEPGELFF
CDR3 DNA: TGTGCCAGCAGTTTTCAGACCCCCTGGCGGACTAGCGGGGGGGCCTCGGAACCCGGGGAGCTGTTTTTT

V gene: TRBV19
clone size: few
D gene: NA
J gene: TRBJ1-4
CDR3 protein: CAPEFEREKLFF
CDR3 DNA: TGTGCCCCGGAGTTCGAGCGGGAAAAACTGTTTTTT

V gene: TRBV6-5
clone size: NA
D gene: TRBD1
J gene: TRBJ1-1
CDR3 protein: CASSTTGTALYLDF
CDR3 DNA: TGTGCCAGTAGTACTACCGGGACAGCCCTTTATTTAGACTTT

V gene: TRBV29-1
clone size: NA
D gene: TRBD2
J gene: TRBJ2-1
CDR3 protein: CSAASGTSGNRLYNEQFF
CDR3 DNA: TGCAGCGCCGCTTCCGGGACTAGCGGGAATAGACTCTACAATGAGCAGTTCTTC

V gene: TRBV19
clone size: NA
D gene: NA
J gene: TRBJ1-5
CDR3 protein: CASKLFGFNQPQHF
CDR3 DNA: TGTGCCAGTAAACTTTTCGGTTTCAATCAGCCCCAGCATTTT

V gene: TRBV21-1
clone size: NA
D gene: NA
J gene: TRBJ2-1
CDR3 protein: CASSRRTDRGRLNEQFF
CDR3 DNA: TGTGCCAGCAGCCGCCGTACCGACAGGGGGCGGCTGAATGAGCAGTTCTTC

V gene: TRBV29-1
clone size: NA
D gene: NA
J gene: TRBJ1-3
CDR3 protein: CSVLSGNSGNTIYF
CDR3 DNA: TGCAGCGTTCTAAGCGGCAACTCTGGAAACACCATATATTTT

V gene: TRBV28
clone size: NA
D gene: NA
J gene: TRBJ1-5
CDR3 protein: CAIRNAGDQPQHF
CDR3 DNA: TGTGCCATTCGTAACGCAGGGGATCAGCCCCAGCATTTT

V gene: TRBV6-5
clone size: NA
D gene: NA
J gene: TRBJ1-3
CDR3 protein: CASSYSSLSRNTIYF
CDR3 DNA: TGTGCCAGCAGTTACTCGTCCCTTTCCCGAAACACCATATATTTT

V gene: TRBV7-3
clone size: NA
D gene: NA
J gene: TRBJ1-1
CDR3 protein: CASSLGAENTEAFF
CDR3 DNA: TGTGCCAGCAGCTTAGGGGCAGAGAACACTGAAGCTTTCTTT

V gene: TRBV21-1
clone size: few
D gene: NA
J gene: TRBJ2-3
CDR3 protein: CASSKEEDKGTDTQYF
CDR3 DNA: TGTGCCAGCAGCAAAGAGGAGGATAAGGGCACAGATACGCAGTATTTT

V gene: TRBV6-5
clone size: NA
D gene: NA
J gene: TRBJ2-5
CDR3 protein: CASSQSGGLTETQYF
CDR3 DNA: TGTGCCAGCAGTCAGAGTGGGGGGTTAACAGAGACCCAGTACTTC

V gene: TRBV13
clone size: once
D gene: TRBD1
J gene: TRBJ2-7
CDR3 protein: CASSMTGVPYEQYF
CDR3 DNA: TGTGCCAGCAGCATGACAGGGGTCCCCTACGAGCAGTACTTC

V gene: TRBV19
clone size: NA
D gene: NA
J gene: TRBJ1-6
CDR3 protein: CASSPAPTGLYNSPLHF
CDR3 DNA: TGTGCCAGTAGTCCCGCACCGACAGGCCTCTATAATTCACCCCTCCACTTT

V gene: TRBV4-1
clone size: NA
D gene: NA
J gene: TRBJ2-3
CDR3 protein: CASSPFSQNTDTQYF
CDR3 DNA: TGCGCCAGCAGCCCTTTTTCACAAAACACAGATACGCAGTATTTT

V gene: TRBV18
clone size: few
D gene: TRBD1
J gene: TRBJ1-1
CDR3 protein: CASSRTGDRTEAFF
CDR3 DNA: TGTGCCAGCTCACGCACAGGGGATCGGACTGAAGCTTTCTTT

V gene: TRBV5-4
clone size: once
D gene: TRBD1
J gene: TRBJ2-5
CDR3 protein: CASSLGQGAGRETQYF
CDR3 DNA: TGTGCCAGCAGCTTGGGACAGGGGGCAGGGCGAGAGACCCAGTACTTC

V gene: TRBV30
clone size: NA
D gene: NA
J gene: TRBJ1-4
CDR3 protein: CAWSVYSESEKLFF
CDR3 DNA: TGTGCCTGGAGTGTTTATTCTGAGAGTGAAAAACTGTTTTTT

V gene: TRBV9
clone size: NA
D gene: NA
J gene: TRBJ1-5
CDR3 protein: CASSPIGGNQPQHF
CDR3 DNA: TGTGCCAGCAGCCCCATTGGAGGGAATCAGCCCCAGCATTTT

V gene: TRBV7-5
clone size: NA
D gene: NA
J gene: TRBJ1-1
CDR3 protein: CARSSQGKGSTEAFF
CDR3 DNA: TGTGCCAGAAGCTCTCAGGGGAAAGGGAGCACTGAAGCTTTCTTT